What follows are 14 T cell receptor beta chains derived from one specimen sequenced in a study of blood T cell repertoires in COVID-19. Produced via immunoSEQ multiplex PCR; TCRdb's table is partial and in-frame only. The sample includes roughly 180,000 clones, more than 65% of them seen just once. Sequences were obtained from PBMCs or T cells enriched from blood (not recorded which). The receptors derive from a woman aged 40 to 49 with acute COVID-19.

This sequence joins TRBV4-1 and TRBJ2-1; TRBD2 matches 7 bases. Germline assignment: CDR1 MGHRA and CDR2 YSYEKL. The ends lost 2 bases at V and 6 bases at J; junction bases unmatched: 7. The CDR3 length is 15 residues. CDR3: CASSQLAARFNEQFF. Written as DNA, the CDR3 is TGCGCCAGCAGCCAACTAGCGGCCCGATTCAATGAGCAGTTCTTC.

The J gene is TRBJ2-7, the V gene TRBV5-5; TRBD2 matches at 10 bases. The CDR3 loop spans 15 amino acids. V lost 6 bases, J lost 0 bases, and 6 bases stayed unmatched. The germline V gene encodes CDR1 SGHKS and CDR2 YYEKEE (reference sequence). In DNA, the CDR3 is TGTGCCAGCATGAGGACTAGCGGATCCTCCTACGAGCAGTACTTC. Residues: CASMRTSGSSYEQYF.

This clone was picked up a small number of times. J is TRBJ1-3 and V is TRBV27; D ambiguous. The CDR3 consists of 14 residues. Trimming left V 4 bases short and J 8 bases short, with 15 bases between. Looked up from germline, CDR1 is MNHEY and CDR2 is SMNVEV (reference sequence). The CDR3 DNA is TGTGCCAGCAGTTCGGGAGTCAATCGGGACACCATATATTTT. It translates to CASSSGVNRDTIYF.

This clone showed up just a few times. The V gene is TRBV3-1 (or the pseudogene TRBV3-2), the J gene TRBJ1-2; a weak D match, TRBD1 (6 bases). The length of the CDR3 is 16 residues. V dropped 0 bases and J dropped 7 bases, with 18 bases sitting between them. Germline loops: CDR1 LGHDT, CDR2 YNNKEL (reference sequence). The CDR3 DNA follows: TGTGCCAGCAGCCAAGAGGGGCGGCAGGGGACACGTGGCTACACCTTC. It translates to CASSQEGRQGTRGYTF.

V is TRBV7-3 and J is TRBJ1-1, with TRBD1 identical over 12 bases. J lost 6 bases, V lost 5 bases, and 4 bases had no gene match. CDR1 and CDR2 from the germline V gene are SGHTA and FQGTGA. This CDR3 contains 14 residues. The CDR3 sequence is CASSLGQGASEAFF. In DNA form, the CDR3 reads TGTGCCAGCAGCCTGGGACAGGGGGCGTCTGAAGCTTTCTTT.

This clone was seen once. V gene TRBV5-6 combines with J gene TRBJ2-7; 7 positions match TRBD1. The CDR3 consists of 15 residues. V gave up 5 bases and J gave up 3 bases; unmatched junction bases: 11. The germline CDR1 and CDR2 sequences are SGHDT and YYEEEE. CDR3 region: CASSPGTEDVYEQYF. The CDR3 coding sequence is TGTGCCAGCAGTCCCGGGACAGAGGATGTCTACGAGCAGTACTTC.

This clone came up once. This chain joins TRBV14 and TRBJ2-1; TRBD2 matches 11 bases. Germline CDR1 and CDR2: SGHDN and FVKESK. This CDR3 has 16 amino acids. Trimming cost V 2 bases and J 6 bases; bases outside gene matches: 6. The CDR3 DNA reads TGTGCCAGCAGCCAAATATTTGGACTAGCGGGCAATGAGCAGTTCTTC. It encodes CASSQIFGLAGNEQFF.

The CDR3 bases are TGTGCCAGCAGCTACCCGGGGGACGAAGAGACCCAGTACTTC. It yields the protein CASSYPGDEETQYF. The V and J genes are TRBV7-6 and TRBJ2-5, with D possibly matching TRBD2 (6 bases). The germline CDR1 and CDR2 sequences are SGHVS and FNYEAQ. V was shortened by 4 bases and J by 3 bases, with 12 bases between the two germline ends. The CDR3 sequence is 14 residues long.

The chain uses TRBV12-5 and TRBJ1-2, with D perhaps TRBD1 (6 bases). This CDR3 is 14 amino acids long. With 1 base removed from V and 8 bases from J, the gap between germline ends came to 14 bases. Germline CDR1 reads LGHNT; CDR2 reads FRNRAP. The CDR3 here is CASGLARQVSGYTF. In nucleotides, the CDR3 is TGTGCTAGTGGTTTGGCCAGACAGGTATCCGGCTACACCTTC.

This chain links TRBV18 with TRBJ2-7; D remains ambiguous. Trimming stripped 3 bases from V and 0 bases from J, with 18 bases between. The CDR3 is made up of 17 amino acids. Germline V gene data show CDR1 as KGHSH and CDR2 as LQKENI. The chain's CDR3 is CASSPQGSLGASYEQYF. The CDR3 region has the DNA TGTGCCAGCTCACCCCAAGGATCGCTGGGCGCCTCCTACGAGCAGTACTTC.

This clone was recorded once. The chain uses TRBV2 and TRBJ1-5, with D perhaps TRBD1 (6 bases). Trimming removed 8 bases at V and 7 bases at J, with 15 bases between. Germline CDR1 SNHLY, CDR2 FYNNEI. This CDR3 is built from 13 residues. CDR3 in amino acids: CASAQGGGQPQHF. CDR3 nucleotide sequence: TGTGCCAGCGCTCAAGGGGGTGGCCAGCCCCAGCATTTT.

CDR3 sequence: CASSYGLASNYEQYF. The CDR3 DNA sequence: TGTGCCAGCAGTTACGGACTAGCGTCCAACTACGAGCAGTACTTC. The chain uses TRBV6-5 and TRBJ2-7; 9 nucleotides line up with TRBD2. CDR3 length: 15 residues. Looked up from germline, CDR1 is MNHEY and CDR2 is SVGAGI. V was pared by 2 bases and J by 3 bases, with 5 bases of the junction left unmatched.

The chain carries TRBV9 and TRBJ2-1, with TRBD1 matching over 11 bases. Germline CDR1 and CDR2: SGDLS and YYNGEE. The V gene end was trimmed by 2 bases and the J gene end by 7 bases; junction bases not matched to a gene: 11. The CDR3 has 17 amino acids. The CDR3 is CASSVPPSGQGANEQFF. The CDR3 coding sequence is TGTGCCAGCAGCGTTCCTCCTTCAGGACAGGGGGCGAATGAGCAGTTCTTC.

This clone appeared a single time. The chain uses TRBV5-1 and TRBJ1-1; 7 positions match TRBD1. CDR1 is SGHRS and CDR2 is YFSETQ in the germline V gene. The J segment lost 4 bases and the V segment lost 5 bases, leaving 2 bases of the junction unmatched. The CDR3 runs 12 residues. This chain's CDR3 is CASSAGGTEAFF. In DNA form, the CDR3 reads TGCGCCAGCAGTGCAGGGGGCACTGAAGCTTTCTTT.